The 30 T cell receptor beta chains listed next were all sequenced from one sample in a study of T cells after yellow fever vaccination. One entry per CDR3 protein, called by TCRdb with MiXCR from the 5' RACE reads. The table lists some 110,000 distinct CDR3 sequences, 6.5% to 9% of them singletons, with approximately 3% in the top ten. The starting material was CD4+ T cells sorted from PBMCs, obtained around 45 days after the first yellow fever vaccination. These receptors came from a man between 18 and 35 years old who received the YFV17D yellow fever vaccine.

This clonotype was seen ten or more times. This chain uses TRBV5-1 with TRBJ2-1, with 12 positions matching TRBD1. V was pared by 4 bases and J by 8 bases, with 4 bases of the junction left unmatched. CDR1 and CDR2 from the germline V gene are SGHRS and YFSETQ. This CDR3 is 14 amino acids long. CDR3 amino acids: CASSAGTGGHEQFF. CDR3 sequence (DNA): TGCGCCAGCAGCGCCGGGACAGGGGGCCATGAGCAGTTCTTC.

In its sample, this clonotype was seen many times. In nucleotides, the CDR3 is TGCGCCAGCAGCTTGGAGACAGGGTCAGAGACCCAGTACTTC. It encodes CASSLETGSETQYF. This sequence joins TRBV5-1 and TRBJ2-5, with TRBD1 matching over 7 bases. V trimming: 0 bases; J trimming: 4 bases; junction bases outside the gene matches: 3. The CDR3 has 14 residues. Germline V CDR1 and CDR2: SGHRS, YFSETQ.

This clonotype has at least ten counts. The DNA for the CDR3 is TGTGCCAGCAGCGTAGCGGCAACTATGAACACTGAAGCTTTCTTT. The encoded protein is CASSVAATMNTEAFF. The rearrangement uses TRBV9 and TRBJ1-1; D gene unclear. Trimming left V 0 bases short and J 0 bases short, with 9 bases between. This CDR3 spans 15 amino acids. Germline V lookup: CDR1 SGDLS, CDR2 YYNGEE.

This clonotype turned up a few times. The chain's CDR3 is CASIRSGTGYYGYTF. Written as DNA, the CDR3 is TGTGCCAGCATCCGATCGGGGACAGGCTACTATGGCTACACCTTC. The rearrangement links TRBV7-2 to TRBJ1-2; 8 bases are shared with TRBD1. Germline V lookup: CDR1 SGHTA, CDR2 FQGNSA. There are 15 residues in the CDR3. V dropped 7 bases and J dropped 3; count of bases not matched to a gene: 10.

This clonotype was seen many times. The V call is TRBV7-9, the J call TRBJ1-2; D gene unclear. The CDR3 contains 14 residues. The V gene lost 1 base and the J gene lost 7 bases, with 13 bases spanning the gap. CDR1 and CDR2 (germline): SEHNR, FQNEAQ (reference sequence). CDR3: CASSLGVPSGGYTF. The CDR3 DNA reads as TGTGCCAGCAGCTTAGGGGTCCCTAGCGGTGGCTACACCTTC.

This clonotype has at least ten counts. The DNA of the CDR3 is TGTGCCAGCAGCTTAGCAGGGACTAACGGAAACACCATATATTTT. Residues: CASSLAGTNGNTIYF. The chain carries TRBV7-2 and TRBJ1-3, with D perhaps matching TRBD1 (5 bases). This CDR3 region has 15 residues. Looked up from germline, CDR1 is SGHTA and CDR2 is FQGNSA. The V end lost 0 bases, the J end lost 4 bases, and 10 bases lay between the germline ends.

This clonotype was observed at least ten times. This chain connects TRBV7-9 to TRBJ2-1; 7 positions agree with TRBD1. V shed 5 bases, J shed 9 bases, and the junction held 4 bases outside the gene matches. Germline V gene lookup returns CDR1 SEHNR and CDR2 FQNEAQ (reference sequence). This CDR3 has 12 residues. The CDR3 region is CASSERGREQFF. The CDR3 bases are TGTGCCAGCAGCGAAAGGGGGCGTGAGCAGTTCTTC.

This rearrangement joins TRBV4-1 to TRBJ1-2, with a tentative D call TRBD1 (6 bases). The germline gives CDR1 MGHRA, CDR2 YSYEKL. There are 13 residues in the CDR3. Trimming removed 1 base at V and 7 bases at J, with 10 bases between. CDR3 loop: CASSQGIGGGYTF. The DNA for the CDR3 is TGCGCCAGCAGCCAAGGTATAGGGGGTGGCTACACCTTC.

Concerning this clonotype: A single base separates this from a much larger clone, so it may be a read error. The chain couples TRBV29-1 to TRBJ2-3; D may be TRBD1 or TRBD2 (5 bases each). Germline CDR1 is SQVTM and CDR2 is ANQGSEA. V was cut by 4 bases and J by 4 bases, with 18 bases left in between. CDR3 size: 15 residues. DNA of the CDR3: TGCAGCGTTGTGGGGACCATGGGCCTTGCAGATACGCAGTATTTT. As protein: CSVVGTMGLADTQYF.

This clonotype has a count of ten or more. Here the CDR3 DNA reads TGCGCCAGCAGCCAAGGTCCGGGAAAAAACATTCAGTACTTC. It encodes CASSQGPGKNIQYF. V usage is TRBV4-1 and J usage is TRBJ2-4; the D gene is possibly TRBD2 (5 bases). The V and J ends lost 1 base and 4 bases respectively, with 8 bases between them. Germline V gives CDR1 MGHRA, CDR2 YSYEKL. This CDR3 is 14 amino acids long.

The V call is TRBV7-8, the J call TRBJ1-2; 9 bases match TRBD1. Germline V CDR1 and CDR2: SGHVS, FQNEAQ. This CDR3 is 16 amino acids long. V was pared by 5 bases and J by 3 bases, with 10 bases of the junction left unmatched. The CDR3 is CASSPRLTGGYYGYTF. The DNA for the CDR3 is TGTGCCAGCAGCCCCCGGCTTACAGGGGGCTACTATGGCTACACCTTC.

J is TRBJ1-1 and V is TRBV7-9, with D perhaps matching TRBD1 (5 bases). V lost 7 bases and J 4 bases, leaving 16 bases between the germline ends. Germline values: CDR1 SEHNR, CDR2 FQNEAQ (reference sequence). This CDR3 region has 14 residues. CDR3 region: CASTKTGEVTEAFF. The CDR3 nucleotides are TGTGCCAGCACCAAAACGGGGGAGGTCACTGAAGCTTTCTTT.

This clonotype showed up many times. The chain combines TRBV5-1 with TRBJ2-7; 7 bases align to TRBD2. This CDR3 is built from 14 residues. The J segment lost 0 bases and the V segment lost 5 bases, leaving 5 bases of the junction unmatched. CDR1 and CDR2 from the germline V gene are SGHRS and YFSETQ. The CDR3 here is CASREQRGSYEQYF. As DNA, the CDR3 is TGCGCCAGCAGAGAACAGCGGGGCTCCTACGAGCAGTACTTC.

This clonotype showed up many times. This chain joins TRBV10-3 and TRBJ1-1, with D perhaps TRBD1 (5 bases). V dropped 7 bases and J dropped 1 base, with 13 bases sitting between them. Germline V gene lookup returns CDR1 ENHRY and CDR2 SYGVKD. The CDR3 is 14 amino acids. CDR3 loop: CAINGGTTNTEAFF. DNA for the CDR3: TGTGCCATCAACGGAGGGACTACGAACACTGAAGCTTTCTTT.

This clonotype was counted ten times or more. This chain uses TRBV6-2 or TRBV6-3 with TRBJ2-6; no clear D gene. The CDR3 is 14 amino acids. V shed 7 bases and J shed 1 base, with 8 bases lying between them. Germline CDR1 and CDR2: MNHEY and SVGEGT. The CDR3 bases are TGTGCCAGCATTAGGTCGTCTGGGGCCAACGTCCTGACTTTC. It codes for CASIRSSGANVLTF.

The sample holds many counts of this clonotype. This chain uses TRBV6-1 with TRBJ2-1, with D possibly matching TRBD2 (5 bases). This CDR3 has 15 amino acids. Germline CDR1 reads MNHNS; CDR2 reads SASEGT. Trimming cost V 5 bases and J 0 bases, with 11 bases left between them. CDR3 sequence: CASSIARYSYNEQFF. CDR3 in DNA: TGTGCCAGCAGTATAGCGCGTTACTCCTACAATGAGCAGTTCTTC.

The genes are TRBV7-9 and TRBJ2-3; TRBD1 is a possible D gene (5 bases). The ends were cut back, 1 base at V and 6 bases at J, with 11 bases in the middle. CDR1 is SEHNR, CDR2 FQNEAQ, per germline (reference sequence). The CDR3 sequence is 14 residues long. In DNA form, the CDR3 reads TGTGCCAGCAGCTTAGTGTCGGACACCGATACGCAGTATTTT. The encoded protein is CASSLVSDTDTQYF.

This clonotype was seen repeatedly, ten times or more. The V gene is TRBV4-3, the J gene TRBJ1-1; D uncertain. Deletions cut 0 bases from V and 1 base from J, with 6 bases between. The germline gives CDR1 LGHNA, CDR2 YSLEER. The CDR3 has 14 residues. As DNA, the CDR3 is TGCGCCAGCAGCCAAGAGGCCCCGAACACTGAAGCTTTCTTT. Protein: CASSQEAPNTEAFF.

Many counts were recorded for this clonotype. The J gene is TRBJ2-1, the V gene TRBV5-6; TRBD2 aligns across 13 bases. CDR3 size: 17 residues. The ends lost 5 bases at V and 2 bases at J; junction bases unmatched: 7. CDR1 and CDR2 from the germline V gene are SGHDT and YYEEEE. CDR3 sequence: CASRRTSGGATYNEQFF. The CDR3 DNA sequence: TGTGCCAGCAGGCGGACTAGCGGGGGTGCTACCTACAATGAGCAGTTCTTC.

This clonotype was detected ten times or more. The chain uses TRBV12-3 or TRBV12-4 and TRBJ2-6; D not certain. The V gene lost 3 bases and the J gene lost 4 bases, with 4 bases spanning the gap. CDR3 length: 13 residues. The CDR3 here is CASSFTGANVLTF. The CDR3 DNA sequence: TGTGCCAGCAGTTTTACCGGGGCCAACGTCCTGACTTTC.

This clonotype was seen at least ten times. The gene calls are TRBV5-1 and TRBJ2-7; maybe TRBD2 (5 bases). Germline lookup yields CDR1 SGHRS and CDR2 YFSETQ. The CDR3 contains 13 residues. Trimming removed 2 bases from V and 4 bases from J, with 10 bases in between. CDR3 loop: CASSFGRGYEQYV. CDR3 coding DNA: TGCGCCAGCAGCTTCGGCCGAGGGTACGAGCAGTACGTC.

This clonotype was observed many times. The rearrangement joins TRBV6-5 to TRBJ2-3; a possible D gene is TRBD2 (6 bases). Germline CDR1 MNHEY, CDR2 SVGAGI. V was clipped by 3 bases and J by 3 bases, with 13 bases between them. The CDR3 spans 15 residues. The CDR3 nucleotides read TGTGCCAGCAGTTATTGGGCGGGGCCAACAGATACGCAGTATTTT. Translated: CASSYWAGPTDTQYF.

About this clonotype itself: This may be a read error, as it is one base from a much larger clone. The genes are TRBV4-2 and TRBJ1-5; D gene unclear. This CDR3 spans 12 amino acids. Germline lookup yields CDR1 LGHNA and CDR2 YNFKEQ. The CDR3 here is CASSPFDQRQHF. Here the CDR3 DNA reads TGTGCCAGCAGCCCGTTCGATCAGCGCCAGCATTTT.

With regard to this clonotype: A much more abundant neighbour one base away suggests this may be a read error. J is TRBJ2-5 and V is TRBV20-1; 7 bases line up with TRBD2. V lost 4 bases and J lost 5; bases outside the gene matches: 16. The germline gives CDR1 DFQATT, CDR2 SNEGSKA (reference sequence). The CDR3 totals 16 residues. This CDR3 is CSAISWGGNPHETQYF. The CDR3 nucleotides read TGCAGTGCTATATCCTGGGGGGGGAACCCCCATGAGACCCAGTACTTC.

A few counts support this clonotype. The CDR3 sequence: CASLSPTNEKLFF. DNA of the CDR3: TGTGCCAGCCTCTCCCCAACTAATGAAAAACTGTTTTTT. The J gene is TRBJ1-4, the V gene TRBV12-3 or TRBV12-4; no definite D call. Trimming shortened V by 8 bases and J by 0 bases, and 7 bases separated the two germline ends. The CDR3 has 13 residues.

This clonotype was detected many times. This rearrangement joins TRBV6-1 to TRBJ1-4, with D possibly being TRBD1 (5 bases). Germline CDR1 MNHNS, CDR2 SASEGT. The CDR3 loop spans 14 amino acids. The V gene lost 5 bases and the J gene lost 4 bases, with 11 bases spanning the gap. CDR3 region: CASSRTPFNEKLFF. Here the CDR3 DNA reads TGTGCCAGCAGTCGGACACCATTTAATGAAAAACTGTTTTTT.

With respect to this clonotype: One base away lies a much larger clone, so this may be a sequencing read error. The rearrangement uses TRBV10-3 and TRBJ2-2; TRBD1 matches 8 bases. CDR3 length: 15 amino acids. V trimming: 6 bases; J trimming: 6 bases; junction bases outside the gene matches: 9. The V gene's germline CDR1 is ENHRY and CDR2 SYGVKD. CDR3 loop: CAIRNQGAQAGELFF. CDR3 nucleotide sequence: TGTGCCATCAGAAATCAGGGGGCGCAGGCCGGGGAGCTGTTTTTT.

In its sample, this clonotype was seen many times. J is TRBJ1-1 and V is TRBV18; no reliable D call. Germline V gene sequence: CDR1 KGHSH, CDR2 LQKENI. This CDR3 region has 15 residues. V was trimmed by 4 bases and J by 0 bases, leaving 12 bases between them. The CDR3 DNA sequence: TGTGCCAGCTCACGGGCGGAGCAATTGAACACTGAAGCTTTCTTT. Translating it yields CASSRAEQLNTEAFF.

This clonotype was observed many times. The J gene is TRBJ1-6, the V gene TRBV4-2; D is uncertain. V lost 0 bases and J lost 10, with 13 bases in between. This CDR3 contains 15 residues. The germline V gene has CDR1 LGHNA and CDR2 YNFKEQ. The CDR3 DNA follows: TGTGCCAGCAGCCAAGAACACGGTCGGGGATCACCCCTCCACTTT. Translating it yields CASSQEHGRGSPLHF.

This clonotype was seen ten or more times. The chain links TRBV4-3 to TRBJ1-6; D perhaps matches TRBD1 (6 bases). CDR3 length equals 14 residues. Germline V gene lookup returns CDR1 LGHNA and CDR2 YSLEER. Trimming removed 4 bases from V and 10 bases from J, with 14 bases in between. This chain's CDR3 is CASSPAQGMSPLHF. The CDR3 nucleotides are TGCGCCAGCAGCCCAGCTCAGGGGATGTCACCCCTCCACTTT.